This TCR beta chain was captured in a study of identical twins. Study-wide results and limits: For out-of-frame alpha sequences shared by twins, low generation probability was in excess. Cross-sectional statistics underpinned the conclusions; the same donors were not followed. Excess twin sharing in beta out-of-frame sequences was weaker.

On this clonotype itself: The antigen is not known.

This CDR3 spans 15 amino acids. Germline V lookup: CDR1 SGHKS, CDR2 YYEKEE (reference sequence). Unmatched junction bases numbered 9, after V lost 0 bases and J lost 9 bases. Via MiXCR, TCRdb re-called the 5' RACE reads, giving one row per CDR3 protein. Of a few hundred thousand distinct CDR3 sequences listed, roughly 9.5% are singletons. The same data also contributed to another study, on yellow fever vaccine responses in identical twins.

The sequence was obtained from a woman aged 18-35 years in good health. The chain links TRBV5-5 to TRBJ2-4; 7 bases fit TRBD2. The specimen sequenced was PBMCs. In DNA, the CDR3 is TGTGCCAGCAGCTTGGATCCGGCGGGAGTTGGCATTCAGTACTTC. Its translation is CASSLDPAGVGIQYF.